Listed here are 26 T cell receptor beta chains from one sample, sequenced in a study of T cell responses to AZD1222 COVID-19 vaccine. Using immunoSEQ multiplex PCR, the repertoire was profiled, and TCRdb retains in-frame clones only, with some absent. The profile shows a few hundred thousand clones, approximately 95% of them singletons. The material sequenced was peripheral blood, taken on day 0 of AZD1222 vaccination. These receptors originate from an adult in good health.

V and J are TRBV21-1 and TRBJ2-7; the table's D call of TRBD2 was not tested on the DNA. TRBV21-1 is noted as a pseudogene. The CDR3 is made up of 15 amino acids. This CDR3 reads CASLEPTGGFHEQYF. The CDR3 nucleotides read TGTGCCAGCCTAGAGCCGACGGGAGGTTTCCACGAGCAGTACTTC.

V is TRBV6-2 or TRBV6-3 and J is TRBJ1-5; D is unclear. In germline, CDR1 is MNHEY, CDR2 SVGEGT. V was shortened by 2 bases and J by 11 bases, with 7 bases between the two germline ends. CDR3 length equals 11 residues. CDR3 sequence reads: CASSYPDAQHF. The DNA of the CDR3 is TGTGCCAGCAGTTACCCTGATGCCCAGCATTTT.

The V call is TRBV27, the J call TRBJ1-2, with TRBD1 matching 7 bases. This CDR3 has 14 amino acids. Germline CDR1 MNHEY, CDR2 SMNVEV (reference sequence). With 5 bases clipped from V and 6 bases from J, the junction kept 9 bases outside the gene matches. Written as DNA, the CDR3 is TGTGCCAGCAGTCGACAGGGAGGAACGGATGGCTACACCTTC. It translates to CASSRQGGTDGYTF.

This clone appeared a single time. V and J are TRBV5-4 and TRBJ2-1; D is unclear. V was pared by 4 bases and J by 10 bases, with 12 bases between. This CDR3 has 12 residues. The germline V gene has CDR1 SGHNT and CDR2 YYREEE (reference sequence). CDR3 protein: CASSPQAREQFF. The CDR3 DNA follows: TGTGCCAGCAGCCCCCAAGCGCGGGAGCAGTTCTTC.

The V and J genes are TRBV6-6 and TRBJ2-7, with 9 bases that match TRBD1. This CDR3 has 15 amino acids. CDR1 is MNHNY and CDR2 is SVGAGI in the germline V gene (reference sequence). V shed 5 bases and J 4 bases; nucleotides not matched to a gene: 9. Here the CDR3 reads CASSTPGTGFYEQYF. For the CDR3, the DNA is TGTGCCAGCAGTACACCCGGGACAGGGTTTTACGAGCAGTACTTC.

The chain has TRBV4-1 and TRBJ1-2; weak D call: TRBD1 (5 bases). V lost 0 bases to trimming and J lost 8 bases, with 13 bases between them. Germline-derived CDR1 and CDR2 are MGHRA and YSYEKL. The CDR3 has 14 amino acids. In DNA form, the CDR3 reads TGCGCCAGCAGCCAAGAGGGGCGATGGGGGGGCTACACCTTC. It translates to CASSQEGRWGGYTF.

This chain links TRBV6-5 with TRBJ2-7; no clear D gene. In germline, CDR1 is MNHEY, CDR2 SVGAGI. CDR3 size: 12 residues. V dropped 4 bases and J dropped 7 bases, with 11 bases sitting between them. CDR3 nucleotides: TGTGCCAGCAGTTCCCTCTTTGGGGAGCAGTACTTC. As protein: CASSSLFGEQYF.

The rearrangement uses TRBV4-1 and TRBJ2-7; D is perhaps TRBD2 (5 bases). Germline V lookup: CDR1 MGHRA, CDR2 YSYEKL. The germline V and J ends were trimmed by 0 bases and 7 bases, with 10 bases remaining between them. The length of the CDR3 is 13 residues. The CDR3 DNA sequence: TGCGCCAGCAGCCAAGATGTGAGGGTTGAGCAGTACTTC. Residues: CASSQDVRVEQYF.

The chain is built from TRBV27 and TRBJ1-2; possibly TRBD1 for D (6 bases). The germline V gene encodes CDR1 MNHEY and CDR2 SMNVEV (reference sequence). The CDR3 sequence is 13 residues long. V lost 5 bases and J lost 5, with 12 bases in between. As DNA, the CDR3 is TGTGCCAGCAGTATACAGGGTGAATATGGCTACACCTTC. Translating gives CASSIQGEYGYTF.

The V gene is TRBV28, the J gene TRBJ2-7; TRBD2 is a possible D gene (6 bases). The CDR3 is made up of 14 amino acids. Germline V gene sequence: CDR1 MDHEN, CDR2 SYDVKM. V was clipped by 4 bases and J by 0 bases, with 10 bases between them. CDR3 nucleotide sequence: TGTGCCAGCAGTTATCATAGCGGCTCCTACGAGCAGTACTTC. Translated: CASSYHSGSYEQYF.

This rearrangement joins TRBV7-2 to TRBJ2-1, with no clear D. V was pared by 5 bases and J by 2 bases, with 1 base between. Germline V lookup: CDR1 SGHTA, CDR2 FQGNSA. The CDR3 consists of 11 residues. This CDR3 reads CASSTYNEQFF. CDR3 nucleotides: TGTGCCAGCAGCACCTACAATGAGCAGTTCTTC.

J is TRBJ2-1 and V is TRBV10-2; 9 bases are a match to TRBD2. The V and J ends lost 8 bases and 4 bases, in that order; junction bases with no gene match: 6. CDR1 is WSHSY and CDR2 is SAAADI in the germline V gene. There are 14 residues in the CDR3. The CDR3: CASSNSGGYNEQFF. The CDR3 bases are TGCGCCAGCTCGAATAGCGGGGGTTACAATGAGCAGTTCTTC.

The genes are TRBV20-1 and TRBJ2-7; perhaps TRBD1 as D (5 bases). There are 11 residues in the CDR3. With 4 bases removed from V and 4 bases from J, the gap between germline ends came to 8 bases. CDR1 is DFQATT and CDR2 is SNEGSKA in the germline V gene (reference sequence). CDR3 protein: CSATRAYEQYF. The CDR3 DNA reads TGCAGTGCTACCAGGGCGTACGAGCAGTACTTC.

The V and J genes are TRBV7-3 and TRBJ2-2; no clear D. CDR3 length: 13 amino acids. The V gene's germline CDR1 is SGHTA and CDR2 FQGTGA. V was shortened by 9 bases and J by 7 bases, with 15 bases between the two germline ends. The CDR3 nucleotides are TGTGCCAGATTCGAACAGATAGACGGGGAGCTGTTTTTT. It is translated as CARFEQIDGELFF.

In regard to this clone: Additional DNA sequences in this sample encode the identical CDR3. The chain couples TRBV28 to TRBJ1-1; D is perhaps TRBD1 (6 bases). Trimming pared 4 bases from V and 0 bases from J, leaving 6 bases between. Germline lookup yields CDR1 MDHEN and CDR2 SYDVKM. This CDR3 contains 13 residues. CDR3 nucleotides: TGTGCCAGCAGTTGGACAGTGAACACTGAAGCTTTCTTT. This sequence encodes CASSWTVNTEAFF.

The CDR3 region is CASSSGTSQETQYF. The CDR3 nucleotides read TGTGCCAGCAGCTCCGGGACTAGCCAAGAGACCCAGTACTTC. The V gene is TRBV7-9, the J gene TRBJ2-5, with 8 bases fitting TRBD2. From germline, CDR1 is SEHNR and CDR2 FQNEAQ (reference sequence). The CDR3 length is 14 residues. With V trimmed by 4 bases and J by 1 base, 2 bases remained unmatched.

The rearrangement links TRBV21-1 to TRBJ1-5; the table's TRBD1 call for D was not verified on the DNA. TRBV21-1 is tagged as a pseudogene. The CDR3 spans 16 residues. The CDR3 nucleotides are TGTGCCAGCAGCCGCCGGACAGGGGGTCAGGATCAGCCCCAGCATTTT. Amino acid sequence: CASSRRTGGQDQPQHF.

V is TRBV3-1 (or the pseudogene TRBV3-2) and J is TRBJ1-3; D is ambiguous. In germline, CDR1 is LGHDT, CDR2 YNNKEL (reference sequence). The CDR3 contains 11 residues. Trimming shortened V by 1 base and J by 8 bases, and 3 bases separated the two germline ends. CDR3 region: CASSQVDTIYF. The CDR3 DNA follows: TGTGCCAGCAGCCAAGTGGACACCATATATTTT.

The V and J genes are TRBV24-1 and TRBJ2-7; D not resolved. Trimming took 2 bases from V and 7 from J, leaving 8 bases between them. Germline CDR1 and CDR2: KGHDR and SFDVKD. This CDR3 contains 12 residues. CDR3 nucleotides: TGTGCCACCAGTGATTACTCGACTGAGCAGTACTTC. Encoded protein: CATSDYSTEQYF.

This clone was seen more than once but under ten times. This chain connects TRBV3-1 (or the pseudogene TRBV3-2) to TRBJ2-7; 8 nucleotides align to TRBD2. The CDR3 runs 13 residues. The V and J ends lost 3 bases and 10 bases, in that order; junction bases with no gene match: 8. Per germline, CDR1 LGHDT and CDR2 YNNKEL (reference sequence). The CDR3 is CASSQGRGVLQYF. For the CDR3, the DNA is TGTGCCAGCAGCCAGGGGCGGGGGGTCTTACAGTACTTC.

V is TRBV15 and J is TRBJ1-5; D unclear. The CDR3 runs 19 residues. V was cut by 0 bases and J by 0 bases, with 18 bases left in between. In germline, CDR1 is LNHNV, CDR2 YYDKDF (reference sequence). In DNA, the CDR3 is TGTGCCACCAGCAGAGACGCTAGGGCCCTCAATAATAGCAATCAGCCCCAGCATTTT. Translation: CATSRDARALNNSNQPQHF. Variable domain in full (rest from reference TRBV15 and TRBJ1-5): DAMVIQNPRYQVTQFGKPVTLSCSQTLNHNVMYWYQQKSSQAPKLLFHYYDKDFNNEADTPDNFQSRRPNTSFCFLDIRSPGLGDTAMYLCATSRDARALNNSNQPQHFGDGTRLSIL.

The rearrangement joins TRBV11-3 to TRBJ2-1; D is ambiguous. Germline assignment: CDR1 SGHNT and CDR2 YENEEA. The CDR3 sequence is 15 residues long. V lost 1 base, J lost 0 bases, and 7 bases lay in between. Here the CDR3 DNA reads TGTGCCAGCAGCTTAGGGGCCAGCTCCTACAATGAGCAGTTCTTC. It specifies CASSLGASSYNEQFF. The variable domain in full, completed from reference TRBV11-3 and TRBJ2-1, reads EAGVVQSPRYKIIEKKQPVAFWCNPISGHNTLYWYLQNLGQGPELLIRYENEEAVDDSQLPKDRFSAERLKGVDSTLKIQPAELGDSAVYLCASSLGASSYNEQFFGPGTRLTVL.

V is TRBV27 and J is TRBJ2-1; the D call may be TRBD1 or TRBD2 (5 bases each). The CDR3 extends over 15 amino acids. Germline CDR1 and CDR2: MNHEY and SMNVEV (reference sequence). V lost 2 bases to trimming and J lost 6 bases, with 14 bases between them. The CDR3 nucleotides read TGTGCCAGCAGTTTACGGGACCCCGTAACCAATGAGCAGTTCTTC. It is translated as CASSLRDPVTNEQFF.

This chain joins TRBV5-1 and TRBJ1-1; tentative D call: TRBD1 (6 bases). Per germline, CDR1 SGHRS and CDR2 YFSETQ. The V gene lost 0 bases and the J gene lost 10 bases, with 13 bases spanning the gap. The CDR3 sequence is 13 residues long. CDR3 region: CASSLEQGLRAFF. The CDR3, as DNA: TGCGCCAGCAGCTTGGAACAGGGTTTGCGAGCTTTCTTT.

The genes are TRBV7-8 and TRBJ2-5, with 10 bases lining up with TRBD2. This CDR3 region has 15 residues. The V and J ends lost 2 bases and 4 bases, in that order; junction bases with no gene match: 4. The V gene's germline CDR1 is SGHVS and CDR2 FQNEAQ. The CDR3 spells CASSLRAGGLETQYF. The DNA for the CDR3 is TGTGCCAGCAGCTTAAGAGCGGGGGGGCTAGAGACCCAGTACTTC.

The J gene is TRBJ1-3, the V gene TRBV28, with D unresolved. CDR1 MDHEN and CDR2 SYDVKM come from the germline V gene. The CDR3 spans 16 residues. The ends were cut back, 2 bases at V and 0 bases at J, with 11 bases in the middle. The CDR3 sequence is CASSLTQAFSGNTIYF. The DNA for the CDR3 is TGTGCCAGCAGTTTAACCCAGGCCTTCTCTGGAAACACCATATATTTT.